This is a list of T cell receptor beta chains from one sample in a study of Ad26.COV2.S vaccination and SARS-CoV-2 variants. The assay was immunoSEQ multiplex PCR, and TCRdb's table has in-frame clones only and misses some. The sample contains some 340,000 clones, around 85% of which appear only once. The sequences come from peripheral blood, collected in a trial of Ad26.COV2.S vaccine versus placebo. Receptors were obtained from a person between 18 and 59 years old who received the Ad26.COV2.S COVID-19 vaccine or a placebo. The CDR3 runs from the conserved cysteine through the conserved F or W. The D gene is left open where the match is weak. Only some rows state a clone size, as once, few, many or a class for expanded clones.

clone_size j_call v_call d_call cdr3_nt cdr3_aa
NA TRBJ2-3 TRBV25-1 NA TGTGCCAGCAGTGATGTTTGGCCCACAGATACGCAGTATTTT CASSDVWPTDTQYF
NA TRBJ2-1 TRBV7-3 TRBD2 TGTGCCAGCAGCTTAACCCGCGGCGGGGGATCCTACAATGAGCAGTTCTTC CASSLTRGGGSYNEQFF
NA TRBJ1-2 TRBV2 NA TGTGCCAGCAGTGACTCCAGGGTTGGAGGCTACACCTTC CASSDSRVGGYTF
NA TRBJ2-1 TRBV11-1 TRBD2 TGTGCCAGCAGCTTAGAAGCGGGGGGGAATGAGCAGTTCTTC CASSLEAGGNEQFF
NA TRBJ2-3 TRBV5-1 TRBD2 TGCGCCAGCAGCTTGGGACTAGCGGGGGCGGATACGCAGTATTTT CASSLGLAGADTQYF
few TRBJ1-1 TRBV7-3 TRBD1 TGTGCCAGCAGCTCTAACAGGGGAACTGAAGCTTTCTTT CASSSNRGTEAFF
few TRBJ1-5 TRBV2 NA TGTGCCAGCTGGGGAGGGCTTAGCAATCAGCCCCAGCATTTT CASWGGLSNQPQHF
once TRBJ2-3 TRBV2 TRBD2 TGTGCCAGCAGTGAAGTACTAGCGGGAGATACGCAGTATTTT CASSEVLAGDTQYF
many TRBJ1-5 TRBV4-1 NA TGCGCCAGCAGCCAAGGACGGAACAATCAGCCCCAGCATTTT CASSQGRNNQPQHF
NA TRBJ1-5 TRBV7-8 NA TGTGCCAGCAGCTTAGAGGCAGAAGATAGCAATCAGCCCCAGCATTTT CASSLEAEDSNQPQHF
once TRBJ2-7 TRBV2 NA TGTGCCAGCAGCGAGCAGGGTTCGTCCTACGAGCAGTACTTC CASSEQGSSYEQYF
NA TRBJ1-2 TRBV29-1 NA TGCAGCGTTGGATTTGCGGGGGGTCTTGGCTACACCTTC CSVGFAGGLGYTF
NA TRBJ1-6 TRBV5-6 NA TGTGCCAGCAGCTGGCAGGGCCGTAATTCACCCCTCCACTTT CASSWQGRNSPLHF
once TRBJ2-3 TRBV9 NA TGTGCCAGCAATTCAAAAACACAGGGAGGGACAGATACGCAGTATTTT CASNSKTQGGTDTQYF
NA TRBJ2-5 TRBV6-1 NA TGTGCCAGCAGTGAATCTTCCCCTAGCTGGGAGACCCAGTACTTC CASSESSPSWETQYF
NA TRBJ1-4 TRBV12-3/TRBV12-4 TRBD1 TGTGCCAGCAGACGAGGGGGCGAAAAACTGTTTTTT CASRRGGEKLFF
few TRBJ2-5 TRBV5-4 NA TGTGCCAGCAGCGGCCGAAGGGACACCAACCAAGAGACCCAGTACTTC CASSGRRDTNQETQYF
once TRBJ2-5 TRBV5-1 NA TGCGCCAGCAGCTTGGGCGGGATTCAAGAGACCCAGTACTTC CASSLGGIQETQYF
NA TRBJ2-3 TRBV7-2 NA TGTGCCAGCAGCTTGGGGCCCGGGGGCACAGATACGCAGTATTTT CASSLGPGGTDTQYF
NA TRBJ1-4 TRBV11-2 NA TGTGCCAGCAGCCCTAGTGGGGGTGCTAATGAAAAACTGTTTTTT CASSPSGGANEKLFF
NA TRBJ2-5 TRBV6-4 NA TGTGCCAGCACCCCCGCGCGGGGCCCGGGGGAGACCCAGTACTTC CASTPARGPGETQYF
few TRBJ1-6 TRBV6-5 NA TGTGCCAGCAGTACCTTAATCCCCGATTCACCCCTCCACTTT CASSTLIPDSPLHF
NA TRBJ1-5 TRBV2 NA TGTGCCAGCACCAAGGAAGGATCGAGCAATCAGCCCCAGCATTTT CASTKEGSSNQPQHF